A selection of T cell receptor beta chains follows, all from one sample in a study of blood T cell repertoires in COVID-19. Measured with immunoSEQ multiplex PCR; TCRdb has only the in-frame clones, and not every one. The sample carries about 140,000 clones, less than 90% recorded once. Sequences were obtained from peripheral blood. These receptors came from a human donor with COVID-19, enrolled during active disease. The donor label of this sample is uncertain. Both conserved end residues are part of each CDR3. D genes are given only for firm matches. The listing skips clone size in some rows; elsewhere it reads once, few, many or a size class.

abundance	v_gene	len	j_gene	d_gene	CDR3aa	CDR3nt
NA	TRBV2	13	TRBJ1-2	TRBD1	CASRKGQDYGYTF	TGTGCCAGCAGGAAGGGACAGGACTATGGCTACACCTTC
NA	TRBV5-6	15	TRBJ2-7	TRBD1	CASSLRSGGKYEQYF	TGTGCCAGCAGCTTGAGGTCAGGGGGAAAGTACGAGCAGTACTTC
NA	TRBV19	16	TRBJ1-1	NA	CASSIGGDRGYAEAFF	TGTGCCAGTAGTATCGGGGGGGACCGAGGGTACGCTGAAGCTTTCTTT
NA	TRBV5-1	13	TRBJ1-2	NA	CASRPTGLNGYTF	TGCGCCAGCAGGCCGACAGGTCTGAATGGCTACACCTTC
NA	TRBV6-1	13	TRBJ1-3	NA	CASSDGSGNTIYF	TGTGCCAGCAGTGACGGGAGTGGAAACACCATATATTTT
once	TRBV19	14	TRBJ2-7	TRBD1	CASSPRQGSGEQYF	TGTGCCAGTAGTCCCCGACAGGGATCAGGCGAGCAGTACTTC
once	TRBV5-8	14	TRBJ1-1	NA	CASSLQAPDTEAFF	TGTGCCAGCAGCTTGCAAGCCCCGGACACTGAAGCTTTCTTT
NA	TRBV19	14	TRBJ2-3	NA	CASSPRTSTDTQYF	TGTGCCAGTAGTCCAAGGACTAGCACAGATACGCAGTATTTT
NA	TRBV2	12	TRBJ2-1	NA	CASARYGNEQFF	TGTGCCAGCGCGAGATACGGGAATGAGCAGTTCTTC
NA	TRBV6-1	14	TRBJ2-2	NA	CASSEAMGAGELFF	TGTGCCAGCAGTGAAGCGATGGGAGCCGGGGAGCTGTTTTTT
NA	TRBV4-2	16	TRBJ2-1	TRBD1	CASSQGTTGAYNEQFF	TGTGCCAGCAGCCAAGGCACAACAGGGGCTTACAATGAGCAGTTCTTC
NA	TRBV10-3	13	TRBJ2-2	NA	CAISEQEGGELFF	TGTGCCATCAGTGAGCAAGAGGGCGGGGAGCTGTTTTTT
NA	TRBV19	15	TRBJ1-2	NA	CASSIEEGPWEGYTF	TGTGCCAGTAGTATAGAGGAGGGGCCCTGGGAAGGCTACACCTTC
few	TRBV3-1/TRBV3-2	12	TRBJ1-1	NA	CASSQGPRRGFF	TGTGCCAGCAGCCAAGGTCCCAGGAGGGGTTTCTTT
NA	TRBV25-1	15	TRBJ2-7	TRBD1	CASSAAGTVTYEQYF	TGTGCCAGCAGTGCAGCCGGGACAGTAACCTACGAGCAGTACTTC
NA	TRBV3-1/TRBV3-2	17	TRBJ1-1	NA	CASSQGRYRVGSSVAFF	TGTGCCAGCAGCCAGGGGCGGTACAGGGTGGGGTCAAGTGTAGCTTTCTTT